This T cell receptor beta chain was retrieved from a study of blood T cells in healthy people across ages. General study points: Samples with more naive T cells showed higher observed beta diversity. Using unsorted PBMCs precluded a conclusive naive versus antigen-experienced comparison.

Per sample, no less than 5 micrograms of total RNA were extracted. The CDR3 contains 14 residues. V lost 5 bases and J 3 bases, leaving 11 bases between the germline ends. The germline CDR1 and CDR2 sequences are SGHVS and FQNEAQ. A second about 6 to 11 cycle PCR used barcoded and J-beta primers. TCRdb itself ran the 5' RACE reads through MiXCR, one entry per CDR3 protein. The data show about 640,000 distinct CDR3 sequences, approximately 50% seen once. Notes on this clonotype: Its antigen is unidentified.

The V gene is TRBV7-8, the J gene TRBJ1-5; perhaps TRBD1 as D (5 bases). The clonotype was recovered from a man aged 60-69 years in good health. What was sequenced was blood. The CDR3 protein is CASSDRGVNQPQHF. CDR3 nucleotide sequence: TGTGCCAGCAGCGACCGGGGGGTCAATCAGCCCCAGCATTTT.